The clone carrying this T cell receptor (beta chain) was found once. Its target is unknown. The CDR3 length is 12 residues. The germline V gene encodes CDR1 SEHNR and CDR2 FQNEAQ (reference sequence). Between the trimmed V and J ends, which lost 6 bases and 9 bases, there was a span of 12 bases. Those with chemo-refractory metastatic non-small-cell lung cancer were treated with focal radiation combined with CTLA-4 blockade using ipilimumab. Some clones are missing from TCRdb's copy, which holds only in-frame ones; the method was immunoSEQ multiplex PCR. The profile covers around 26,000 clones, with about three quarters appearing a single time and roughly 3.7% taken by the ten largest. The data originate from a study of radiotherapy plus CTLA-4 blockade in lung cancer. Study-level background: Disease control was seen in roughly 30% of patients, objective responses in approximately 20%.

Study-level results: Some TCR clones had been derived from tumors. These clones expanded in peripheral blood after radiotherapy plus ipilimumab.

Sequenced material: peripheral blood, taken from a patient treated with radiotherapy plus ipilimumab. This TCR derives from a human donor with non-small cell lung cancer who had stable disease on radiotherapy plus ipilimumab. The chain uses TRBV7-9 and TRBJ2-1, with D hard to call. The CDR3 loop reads CASRSDGPEQFF. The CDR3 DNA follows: TGTGCCAGCAGATCGGACGGACCTGAGCAGTTCTTC.